What follows is one T cell receptor (beta chain) and its context. What it recognizes is unknown. The data were obtained in a study of T cell responses to AZD1222 COVID-19 vaccine. Study context: Second doses were pooled across both intervals (about 4 or about 12 weeks). Findings and caveats of the study: Just a handful of AZD1222 recipients tested seropositive at baseline.

The method was immunoSEQ multiplex PCR; TCRdb's version includes in-frame clones alone and lacks a portion of them. The sample contains some 83,000 clones, more than 70% of which appear only once. Sequenced here: peripheral blood, sampled on day 0 of AZD1222 vaccination. The clonotype comes from an adult in good health.

Written as DNA, the CDR3 is TGTGCCTGGAGTGTACCGGGTCCTGAGCAGTTCTTC. It translates to CAWSVPGPEQFF. The V gene is TRBV30, the J gene TRBJ2-1; D gene unclear. CDR1 is GTSNPN and CDR2 is SVGIG in the germline V gene (reference sequence). The CDR3 sequence is 12 residues long. The ends were cut back, 0 bases at V and 9 bases at J, with 9 bases in the middle.